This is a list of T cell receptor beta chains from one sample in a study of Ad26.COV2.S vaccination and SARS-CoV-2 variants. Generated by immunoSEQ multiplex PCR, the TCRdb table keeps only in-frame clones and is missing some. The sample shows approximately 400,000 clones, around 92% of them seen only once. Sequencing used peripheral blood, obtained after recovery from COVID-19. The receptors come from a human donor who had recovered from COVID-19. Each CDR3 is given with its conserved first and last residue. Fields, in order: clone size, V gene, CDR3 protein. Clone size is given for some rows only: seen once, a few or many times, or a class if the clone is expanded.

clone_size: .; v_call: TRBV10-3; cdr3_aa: CAISESTGVGSYNEQFF
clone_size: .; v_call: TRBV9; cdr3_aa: CASSVAGRGRSNQPQHF
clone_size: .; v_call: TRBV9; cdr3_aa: CASSVSAENRYEQYF
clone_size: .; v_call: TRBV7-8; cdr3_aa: CASSFSDRRNTGELFF
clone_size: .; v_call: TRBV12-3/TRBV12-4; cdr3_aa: CASSLGQEAFF
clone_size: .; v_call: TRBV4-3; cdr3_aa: CASSQDLAGGPDTQYF
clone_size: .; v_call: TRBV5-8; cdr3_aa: CASSFTGSGNTIYF
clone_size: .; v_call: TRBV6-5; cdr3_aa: CASSYSQGVWEQYF
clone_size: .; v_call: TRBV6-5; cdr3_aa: CASTRGGGPYEQYF
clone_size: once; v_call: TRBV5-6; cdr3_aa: CASSHPPHSGSTDTQYF
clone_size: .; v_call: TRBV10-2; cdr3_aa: CASSESRLAGDVNEQFF
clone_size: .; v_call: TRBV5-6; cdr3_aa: CASSSGLAGVGDTQYF
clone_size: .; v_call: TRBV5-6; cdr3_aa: CASSQSGTEAFF
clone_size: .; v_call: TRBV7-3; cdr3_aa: CASSYGRDTDTQYF
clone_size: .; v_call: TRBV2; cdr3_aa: CATQRASKDSPLHF